This TCR beta chain appears in the sequencing data of a study of T cell repertoires in cytomegalovirus infection. From the reads, TCRdb called clonotypes with MiXCR, one entry per CDR3 protein. The top ten hold 48% of the sample, which has about 570,000 distinct CDR3 sequences, under 45% seen once. CDR3 length: 15 residues. From germline, CDR1 is SGHTA and CDR2 FQGNSA. The V gene end was trimmed by 1 base and the J gene end by 7 bases; junction bases not matched to a gene: 7. In regard to this clonotype: Antigen: not known.

The starting material was cultured PBMCs, obtained from culture after CMV antigen stimulation. This TCR was recovered from a human donor in good health (CMV status not recorded). Some clones in this sample may be carry-over from other donors' samples. This sequence joins TRBV7-2 and TRBJ2-5; 9 bases are a match to TRBD1. The CDR3 loop is CASSLGDRVGGTQYF. The CDR3 DNA reads TGTGCCAGCAGCTTAGGGGACAGGGTGGGGGGGACCCAGTACTTC.